The clone carrying this T cell receptor (beta chain) was observed a handful of times. What it binds is unknown. With 0 bases removed from V and 9 bases from J, the gap between germline ends came to 13 bases. CDR1 SGHRS and CDR2 YFSETQ come from the germline V gene. The CDR3 runs to 14 residues. PBMCs served as the source from which CD4+ and CD8+ T cells were sorted. These data are taken from a study of CD8+ T cells in alopecia areata. General observations from the study: Sequencing of scalp tissue also captures the resident alphabeta T cells of normal skin. Patients shared TCRs less clearly than mice did, possibly for HLA-related reasons. Lesional tissue from the scalp (especially in alopecia totalis/universalis) showed higher clonality than normal scalp.

RNA extraction was followed by reverse transcription into cDNA, which acted as the sequencing template. Measured with immunoSEQ multiplex PCR; TCRdb has only the in-frame clones, and not every one. The data hold 110,000 or so clones, with 50% to 70% observed a single time. The clonotype comes from a human donor with alopecia areata. The sample taken for sequencing was NKG2D-low CD8+ T cells sorted from blood. V gene TRBV5-1 combines with J gene TRBJ2-1, with D perhaps TRBD2 (6 bases). CDR3 residues: CASSLGAGSFEQFF. In DNA, the CDR3 is TGCGCCAGCAGCTTGGGGGCGGGGAGTTTTGAGCAGTTCTTC.